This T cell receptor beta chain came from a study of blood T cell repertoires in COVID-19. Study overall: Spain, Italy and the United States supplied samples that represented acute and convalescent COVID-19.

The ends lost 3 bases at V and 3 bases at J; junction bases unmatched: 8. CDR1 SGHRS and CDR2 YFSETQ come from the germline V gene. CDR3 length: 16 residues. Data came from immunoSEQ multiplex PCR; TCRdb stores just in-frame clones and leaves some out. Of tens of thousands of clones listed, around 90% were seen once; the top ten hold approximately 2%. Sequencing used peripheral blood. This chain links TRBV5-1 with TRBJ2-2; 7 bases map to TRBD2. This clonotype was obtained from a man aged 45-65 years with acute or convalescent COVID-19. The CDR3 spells CASSSIGTTDTGELFF. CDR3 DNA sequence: TGCGCCAGCAGCTCCATCGGGACTACCGACACCGGGGAGCTGTTTTTT.